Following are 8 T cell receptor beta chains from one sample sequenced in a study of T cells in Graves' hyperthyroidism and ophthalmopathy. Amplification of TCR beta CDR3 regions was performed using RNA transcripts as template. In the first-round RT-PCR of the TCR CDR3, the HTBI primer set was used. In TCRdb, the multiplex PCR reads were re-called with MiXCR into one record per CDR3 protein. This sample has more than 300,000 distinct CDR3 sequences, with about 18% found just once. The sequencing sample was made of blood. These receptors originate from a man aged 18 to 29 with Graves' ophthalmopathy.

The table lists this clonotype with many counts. This CDR3 reads CASSLESGRGAYGYTF. CDR3 DNA: TGTGCCAGCAGCTTAGAATCAGGGCGGGGGGCCTATGGCTACACCTTC. The chain combines TRBV13 with TRBJ1-2; weak D call: TRBD1 (6 bases). The germline gives CDR1 PRHDT, CDR2 FYEKMQ (reference sequence). CDR3 length equals 16 residues. V lost 1 base to trimming and J lost 4 bases, with 16 bases between them.

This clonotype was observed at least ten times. CDR3 DNA sequence: TGCAGTGCTAGACCCCCGGGAGTTGCTTACAATGAGCAGTTCTTC. Residues: CSARPPGVAYNEQFF. The rearrangement links TRBV20-1 to TRBJ2-1, with D perhaps matching TRBD2 (6 bases). CDR1 and CDR2 from the germline V gene are DFQATT and SNEGSKA (reference sequence). Deletions cut 2 bases from V and 4 bases from J, with 15 bases between. The CDR3 runs 15 residues.

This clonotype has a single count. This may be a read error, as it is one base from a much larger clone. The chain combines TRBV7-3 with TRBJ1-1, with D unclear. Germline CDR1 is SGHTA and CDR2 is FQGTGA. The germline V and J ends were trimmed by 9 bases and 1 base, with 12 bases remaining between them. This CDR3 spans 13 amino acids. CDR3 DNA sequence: TGTGCCAGAAGCGTGTTCGGGAACACTGAAGCTTTCTTT. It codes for CARSVFGNTEAFF.

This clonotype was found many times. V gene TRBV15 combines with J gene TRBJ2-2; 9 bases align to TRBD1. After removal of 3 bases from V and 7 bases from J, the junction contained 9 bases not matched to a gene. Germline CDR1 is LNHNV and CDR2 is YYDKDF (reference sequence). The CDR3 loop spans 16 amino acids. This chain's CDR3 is CATSSYRGRNRGELFF. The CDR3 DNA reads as TGTGCCACCAGCAGCTACAGGGGGCGGAATCGCGGGGAGCTGTTTTTT.

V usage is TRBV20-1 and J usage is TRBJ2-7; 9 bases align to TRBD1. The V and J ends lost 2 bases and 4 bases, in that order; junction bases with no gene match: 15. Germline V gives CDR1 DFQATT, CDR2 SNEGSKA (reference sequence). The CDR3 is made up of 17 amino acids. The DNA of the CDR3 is TGCAGTGCTAGACGGGGACAGGGAGTTTTGTTGGGGTACGAGCAGTACTTC. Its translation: CSARRGQGVLLGYEQYF.

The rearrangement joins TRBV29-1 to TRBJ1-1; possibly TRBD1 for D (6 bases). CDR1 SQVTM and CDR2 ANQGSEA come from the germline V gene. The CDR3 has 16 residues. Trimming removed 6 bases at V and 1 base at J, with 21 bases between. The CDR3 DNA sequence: TGCAGCGTCCACTCAAGGGGGACGGCCGGGAACACTGAAGCTTTCTTT. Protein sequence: CSVHSRGTAGNTEAFF.

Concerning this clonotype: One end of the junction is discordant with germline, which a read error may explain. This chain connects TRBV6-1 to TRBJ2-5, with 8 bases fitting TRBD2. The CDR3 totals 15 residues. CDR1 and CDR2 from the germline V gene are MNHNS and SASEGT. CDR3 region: CASSTSGGLQETRYF. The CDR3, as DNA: TGTGCCAGCAGTACAAGCGGGGGCCTTCAAGAGACCCGGTACTTC.

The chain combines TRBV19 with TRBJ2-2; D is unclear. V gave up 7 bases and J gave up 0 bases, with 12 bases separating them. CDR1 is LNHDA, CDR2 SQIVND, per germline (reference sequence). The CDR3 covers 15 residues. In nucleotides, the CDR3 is TGTGCCAGTAAGCCTCTCCAGCCGAACACCGGGGAGCTGTTTTTT. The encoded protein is CASKPLQPNTGELFF.